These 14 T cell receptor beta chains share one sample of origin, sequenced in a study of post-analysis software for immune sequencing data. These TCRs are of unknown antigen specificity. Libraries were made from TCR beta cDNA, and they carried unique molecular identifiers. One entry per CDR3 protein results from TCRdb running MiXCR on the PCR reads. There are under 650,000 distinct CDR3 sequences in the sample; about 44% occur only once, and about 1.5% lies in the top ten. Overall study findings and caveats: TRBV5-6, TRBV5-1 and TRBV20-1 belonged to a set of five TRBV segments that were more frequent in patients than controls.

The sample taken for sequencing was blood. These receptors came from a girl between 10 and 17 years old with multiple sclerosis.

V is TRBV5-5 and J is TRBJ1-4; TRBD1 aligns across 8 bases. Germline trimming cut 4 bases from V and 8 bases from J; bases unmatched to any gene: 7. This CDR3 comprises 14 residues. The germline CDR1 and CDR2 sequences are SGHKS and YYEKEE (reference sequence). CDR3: CASSVTGAEEKLFF. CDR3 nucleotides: TGTGCCAGCAGCGTGACAGGGGCCGAAGAAAAACTGTTTTTT.

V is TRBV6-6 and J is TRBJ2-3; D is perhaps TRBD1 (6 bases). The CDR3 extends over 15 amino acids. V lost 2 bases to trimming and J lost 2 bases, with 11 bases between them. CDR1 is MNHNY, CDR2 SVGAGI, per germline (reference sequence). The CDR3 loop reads CASSYRGQTTDTQYF. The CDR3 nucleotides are TGTGCCAGCAGTTACCGAGGACAGACCACAGATACGCAGTATTTT.

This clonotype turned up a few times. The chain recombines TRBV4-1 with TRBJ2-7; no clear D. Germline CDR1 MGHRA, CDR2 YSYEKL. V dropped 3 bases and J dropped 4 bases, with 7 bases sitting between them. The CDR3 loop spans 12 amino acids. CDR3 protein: CASSQSGYEQYF. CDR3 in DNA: TGCGCCAGCAGCCAGAGTGGATACGAGCAGTACTTC.

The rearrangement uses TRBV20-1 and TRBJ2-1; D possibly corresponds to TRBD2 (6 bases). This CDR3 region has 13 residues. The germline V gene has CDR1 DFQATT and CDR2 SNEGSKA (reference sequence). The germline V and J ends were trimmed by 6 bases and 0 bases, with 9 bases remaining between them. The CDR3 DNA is TGCAGTGCCGGGCGGGGCTCCTACAATGAGCAGTTCTTC. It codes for CSAGRGSYNEQFF.

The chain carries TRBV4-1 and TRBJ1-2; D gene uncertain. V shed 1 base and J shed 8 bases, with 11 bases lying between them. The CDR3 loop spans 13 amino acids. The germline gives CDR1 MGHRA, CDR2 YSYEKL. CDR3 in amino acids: CASSQAARAGYTF. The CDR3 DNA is TGCGCCAGCAGCCAAGCAGCGAGGGCCGGCTACACCTTC.

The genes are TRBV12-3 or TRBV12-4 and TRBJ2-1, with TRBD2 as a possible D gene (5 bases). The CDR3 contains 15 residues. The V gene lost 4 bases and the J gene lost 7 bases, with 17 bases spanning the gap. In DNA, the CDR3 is TGTGCCAGCAGTTCCGCGCTTCCCGGGAAGAATGAGCAGTTCTTC. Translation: CASSSALPGKNEQFF.

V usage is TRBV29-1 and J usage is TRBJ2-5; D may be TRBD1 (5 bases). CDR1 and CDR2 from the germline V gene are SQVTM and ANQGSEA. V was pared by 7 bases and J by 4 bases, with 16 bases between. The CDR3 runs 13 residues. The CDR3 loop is CSAQGRVTETQYF. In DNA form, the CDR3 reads TGCAGCGCTCAGGGCAGGGTAACAGAGACCCAGTACTTC.

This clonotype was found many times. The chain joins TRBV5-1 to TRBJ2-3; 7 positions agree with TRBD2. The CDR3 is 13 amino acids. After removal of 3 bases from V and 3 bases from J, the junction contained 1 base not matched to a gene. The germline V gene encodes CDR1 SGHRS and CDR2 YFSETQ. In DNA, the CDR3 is TGCGCCAGCAGCTCGGGAGGTACAGATACGCAGTATTTT. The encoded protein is CASSSGGTDTQYF.

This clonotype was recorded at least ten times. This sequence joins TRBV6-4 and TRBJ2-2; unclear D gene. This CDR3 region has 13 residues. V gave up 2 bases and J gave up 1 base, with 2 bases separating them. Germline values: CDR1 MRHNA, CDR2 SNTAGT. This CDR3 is CASSDRNTGELFF. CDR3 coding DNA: TGTGCCAGCAGTGACAGGAACACCGGGGAGCTGTTTTTT.

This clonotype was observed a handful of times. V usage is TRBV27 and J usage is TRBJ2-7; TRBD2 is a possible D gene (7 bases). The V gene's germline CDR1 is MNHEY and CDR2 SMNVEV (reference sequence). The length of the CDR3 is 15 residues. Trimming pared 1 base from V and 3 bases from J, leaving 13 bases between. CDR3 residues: CASSLYGGGGYEQYF. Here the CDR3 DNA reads TGTGCCAGCAGTTTATATGGGGGAGGGGGCTACGAGCAGTACTTC.

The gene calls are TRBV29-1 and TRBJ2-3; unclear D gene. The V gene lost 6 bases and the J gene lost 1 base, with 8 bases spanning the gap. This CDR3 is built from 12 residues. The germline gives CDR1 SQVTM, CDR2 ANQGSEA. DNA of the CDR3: TGCAGCGTCCCTCCCGGCACAGATACGCAGTATTTT. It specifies CSVPPGTDTQYF.

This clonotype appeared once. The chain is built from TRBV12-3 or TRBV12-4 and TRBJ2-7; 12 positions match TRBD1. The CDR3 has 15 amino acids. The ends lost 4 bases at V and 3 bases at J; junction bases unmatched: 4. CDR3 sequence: CASSSGQGAIYEQYF. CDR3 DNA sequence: TGTGCCAGCAGTTCGGGACAGGGGGCTATCTACGAGCAGTACTTC.

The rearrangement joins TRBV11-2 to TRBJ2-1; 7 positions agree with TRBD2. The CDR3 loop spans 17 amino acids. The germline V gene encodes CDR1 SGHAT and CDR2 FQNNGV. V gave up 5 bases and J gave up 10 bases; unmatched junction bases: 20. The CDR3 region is CASSDYEVGGSFEEQFF. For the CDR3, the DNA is TGTGCCAGCAGCGACTACGAGGTCGGGGGGTCCTTCGAGGAGCAGTTCTTC.

CDR3 residues: CASSQKNIAGELFF. CDR3 DNA sequence: TGCGCCAGCAGCCAGAAGAATATCGCCGGGGAGCTGTTTTTT. This chain connects TRBV4-1 to TRBJ2-2; D gene unclear. Trimming removed 3 bases from V and 6 bases from J, with 11 bases in between. The CDR3 is made up of 14 amino acids. The V gene's germline CDR1 is MGHRA and CDR2 YSYEKL.